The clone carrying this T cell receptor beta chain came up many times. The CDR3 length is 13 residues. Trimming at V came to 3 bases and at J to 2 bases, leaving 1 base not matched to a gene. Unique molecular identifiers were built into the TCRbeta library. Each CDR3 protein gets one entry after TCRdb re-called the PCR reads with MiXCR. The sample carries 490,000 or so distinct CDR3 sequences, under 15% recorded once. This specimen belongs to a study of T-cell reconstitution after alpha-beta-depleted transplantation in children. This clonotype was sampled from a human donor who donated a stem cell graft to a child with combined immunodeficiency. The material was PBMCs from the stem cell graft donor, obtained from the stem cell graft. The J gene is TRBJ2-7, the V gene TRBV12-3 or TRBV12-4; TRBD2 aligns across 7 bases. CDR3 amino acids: CASSFRGAYEQYF. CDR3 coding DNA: TGTGCCAGCAGTTTTCGGGGGGCCTACGAGCAGTACTTC.